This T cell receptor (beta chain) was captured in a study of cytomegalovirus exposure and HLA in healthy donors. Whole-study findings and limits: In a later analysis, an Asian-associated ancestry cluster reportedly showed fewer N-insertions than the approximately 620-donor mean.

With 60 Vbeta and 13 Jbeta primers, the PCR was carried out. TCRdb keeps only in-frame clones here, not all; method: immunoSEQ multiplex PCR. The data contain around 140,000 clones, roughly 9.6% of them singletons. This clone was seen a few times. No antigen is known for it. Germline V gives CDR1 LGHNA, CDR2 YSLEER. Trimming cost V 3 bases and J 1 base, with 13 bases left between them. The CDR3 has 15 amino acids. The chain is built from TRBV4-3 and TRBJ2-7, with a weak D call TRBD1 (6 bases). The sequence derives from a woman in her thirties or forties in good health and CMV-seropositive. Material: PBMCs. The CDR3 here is CASSQAPGDSYEQYF. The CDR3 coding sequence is TGCGCCAGCAGCCAGGCCCCAGGGGATTCCTACGAGCAGTACTTC.